One sample yielded the 6 T cell receptor beta chains listed below, sequenced in a study of pediatric ulcerative colitis. During colonoscopy, one to two rectal pinch biopsies were collected. TCRdb keeps only in-frame clones here, not all; method: immunoSEQ multiplex PCR. Counted here are 30,000 or so clones, roughly 81% occurring once; the ten biggest clones make up around 0.96%. The sample comprised gut tissue. These receptors came from a boy younger than 18 with mild ulcerative colitis.

Points on this clone: One end of the junction is discordant with germline, which a read error may explain. This chain links TRBV5-8 with TRBJ2-3, with D unclear. Germline V lookup: CDR1 SGHTS, CDR2 YDEGEE. The CDR3 has 12 amino acids. The CDR3 DNA sequence: TGTGCCAGCAGCTTGGGGCCTAACCCCCTGTACTTC. It translates to CASSLGPNPLYF.

The chain couples TRBV6-5 to TRBJ1-5, with D perhaps matching TRBD1 (5 bases). The CDR3 is 16 residues long. V gave up 2 bases and J gave up 2 bases, with 13 bases separating them. CDR1 MNHEY and CDR2 SVGAGI come from the germline V gene. The CDR3: CASSYGGTQGNQPQHF. The CDR3 nucleotides read TGTGCCAGCAGTTACGGGGGTACCCAGGGCAATCAGCCCCAGCATTTT.

The rearrangement links TRBV5-4 to TRBJ1-2; a weak D match, TRBD1 (5 bases). Germline CDR1 SGHNT, CDR2 YYREEE (reference sequence). The CDR3 spans 16 residues. V lost 0 bases and J lost 6, with 18 bases in between. CDR3 DNA: TGTGCCAGCAGCTTGGCGTATCGGGGACCCCAGGATGGCTACACCTTC. As protein: CASSLAYRGPQDGYTF.

The rearrangement joins TRBV12-2 to TRBJ1-1; the table names TRBD1, a call not compared with the DNA. TRBV12-2 is designated a pseudogene. The CDR3 length is 16 residues. CDR3 in DNA: TGTGCAAGTCGCTCCGGGTATGAGGGGGTGAACACTGAAGCTTTCTTT. It is translated as CASRSGYEGVNTEAFF.

Only a few counts were recorded for this clone. J is TRBJ1-2 and V is TRBV4-1, with D perhaps TRBD1 (5 bases). Looked up from germline, CDR1 is MGHRA and CDR2 is YSYEKL. This CDR3 has 14 amino acids. V was clipped by 4 bases and J by 2 bases, with 11 bases between them. As DNA, the CDR3 is TGCGCCAGCAGCCCAGGGAATCCAAACTATGGCTACACCTTC. Translation: CASSPGNPNYGYTF.

This chain connects TRBV5-8 to TRBJ2-3; no clear D gene. Per the germline V gene, CDR1 is SGHTS and CDR2 is YDEGEE. V was clipped by 6 bases and J by 0 bases, with 17 bases between them. This CDR3 has 16 amino acids. In DNA, the CDR3 is TGTGCCAGCATGACCCTCCAACGTAGGAGCACAGATACGCAGTATTTT. Translating it yields CASMTLQRRSTDTQYF.